Below, 30 T cell receptor beta chains from the same sample are listed, as sequenced in a study of Graves' ophthalmopathy and Graves' hyperthyroidism. The authors amplified TCR beta CDR3 regions, and they did so from RNA transcripts for repertoire sequencing. RT-PCR with HTBI primers came first, then second-round multiplex PCR. MiXCR, applied by TCRdb to the multiplex PCR reads, yields one record per CDR3 protein. The table lists 300,000 to 400,000 distinct CDR3 sequences, approximately 18% of them singletons. Sequencing was performed on peripheral blood. Receptors originate from an adult woman with stable Graves' hyperthyroidism.

This clonotype was found many times. The chain joins TRBV20-1 to TRBJ2-7; 8 positions agree with TRBD1. The CDR3 extends over 12 amino acids. Germline V gene lookup returns CDR1 DFQATT and CDR2 SNEGSKA (reference sequence). J gave up 9 bases and V 2 bases, and 6 bases lay outside the gene matches. The CDR3 sequence is CSARYITGGQYF. CDR3 in DNA: TGCAGTGCTAGATATATAACAGGGGGGCAGTACTTC.

There are many counts of this clonotype. The chain is built from TRBV25-1 and TRBJ2-7; 7 bases map to TRBD1. The ends lost 2 bases at V and 3 bases at J; junction bases unmatched: 7. There are 15 residues in the CDR3. Germline CDR1 and CDR2: MGHDK and SYGVNS. For the CDR3, the DNA is TGTGCCAGCAGTGAAGGGGGACAGAACCTCTACGAGCAGTACTTC. Translated: CASSEGGQNLYEQYF.

The sample holds many counts of this clonotype. The V call is TRBV20-1, the J call TRBJ2-7, with TRBD1 matching 10 bases. The CDR3 covers 12 residues. The ends lost 8 bases at V and 1 base at J; junction bases unmatched: 2. Germline CDR1 reads DFQATT; CDR2 reads SNEGSKA (reference sequence). CDR3: CSPGQGSYEQYF. Here the CDR3 DNA reads TGCAGTCCGGGACAGGGGTCCTACGAGCAGTACTTC.

V gene TRBV5-8 combines with J gene TRBJ1-2; possibly TRBD1 for D (6 bases). The germline V and J ends were trimmed by 4 bases and 0 bases, with 10 bases remaining between them. Germline V CDR1 and CDR2: SGHTS, YDEGEE. This CDR3 is 14 amino acids long. This CDR3 is CASSPGEANYGYTF. DNA of the CDR3: TGTGCCAGCAGCCCAGGGGAAGCTAACTATGGCTACACCTTC.

In its sample, this clonotype was seen a few times. The chain has TRBV3-1 and TRBJ2-7; 7 bases align to TRBD2. CDR3 length: 15 amino acids. With V trimmed by 0 bases and J by 6 bases, 8 bases remained unmatched. CDR1 and CDR2 (germline): LGHDT, YNNKEL (reference sequence). The CDR3 sequence: CASSQDAGAWAEQYF. The CDR3 bases are TGTGCCAGCAGCCAAGATGCGGGAGCATGGGCCGAGCAGTACTTC.

There are many counts of this clonotype. This chain links TRBV7-2 with TRBJ1-2; no clear D gene. Per the germline V gene, CDR1 is SGHTA and CDR2 is FQGNSA. The CDR3 sequence is 13 residues long. V was cut by 5 bases and J by 1 base, with 8 bases left in between. The CDR3 spells CASSADNNYGYTF. In DNA form, the CDR3 reads TGTGCCAGCAGCGCAGATAATAACTATGGCTACACCTTC.

The table lists this clonotype with a few counts. V and J are TRBV14 and TRBJ2-7; D call uncertain. Germline loops: CDR1 SGHDN, CDR2 FVKESK. V was pared by 3 bases and J by 2 bases, with 23 bases between. The CDR3 runs 18 residues. CDR3 nucleotides: TGTGCCAGCAGCCAGGGCGTTTTGGCCAGGCGACGCCCCTACGAGCAGTACTTC. Translation gives CASSQGVLARRRPYEQYF. The whole variable domain, filled in from reference TRBV14 and TRBJ2-7, reads EAGVTQFPSHSVIEKGQTVTLRCDPISGHDNLYWYRRVMGKEIKFLLHFVKESKQDESGMPNNRFLAERTGGTYSTLKVQPAELEDSGVYFCASSQGVLARRRPYEQYFGPGTRLTVT.

At least ten counts were recorded for this clonotype. This chain links TRBV19 with TRBJ1-1; D gene unclear. This CDR3 spans 16 amino acids. Trimming shortened V by 2 bases and J by 6 bases, and 19 bases separated the two germline ends. Germline CDR1 and CDR2: LNHDA and SQIVND (reference sequence). For the CDR3, the DNA is TGTGCCAGTAGTATACTGGGCGCAGCCTTAGGACCTGAAGCTTTCTTT. Amino acid sequence: CASSILGAALGPEAFF.

The table lists this clonotype with many counts. V and J are TRBV12-3 or TRBV12-4 and TRBJ2-7, with 8 bases fitting TRBD1. The CDR3 is made up of 13 amino acids. J lost 7 bases, V lost 6 bases, and 8 bases had no gene match. CDR3 nucleotide sequence: TGTGCCAGCAGCGGACAGGGAGTTCGGGAGCAGTACTTC. Translating gives CASSGQGVREQYF.

In this sample, this clonotype turned up many times. CDR3 in amino acids: CASSSTSGSSYEQYF. In DNA, the CDR3 is TGTGCCAGCAGTTCGACTAGCGGGAGCTCCTACGAGCAGTACTTC. The rearrangement uses TRBV25-1 and TRBJ2-7, with TRBD2 matching over 12 bases. The V gene's germline CDR1 is MGHDK and CDR2 SYGVNS. Unmatched junction bases numbered 2, after V lost 5 bases and J lost 0 bases. The CDR3 sequence is 15 residues long.

Ten or more counts support this clonotype. The rearrangement joins TRBV28 to TRBJ1-2; 8 nucleotides match TRBD1. Losses at the gene ends were 5 bases for V and 8 bases for J; bases not matched to a gene: 4. The germline gives CDR1 MDHEN, CDR2 SYDVKM. The CDR3 is 12 amino acids. The CDR3 is CASSQGARGYTF. The CDR3 coding sequence is TGTGCCAGCAGTCAGGGGGCGCGCGGCTACACCTTC.

This clonotype was counted many times. V usage is TRBV6-5 and J usage is TRBJ2-5; 8 bases agree with TRBD1. CDR1 and CDR2 (germline): MNHEY, SVGAGI. V trimming: 8 bases; J trimming: 1 base; junction bases outside the gene matches: 6. The CDR3 sequence is 14 residues long. Here the CDR3 reads CASDRGVLQETQYF. CDR3 nucleotide sequence: TGTGCCAGCGACAGGGGAGTTCTCCAAGAGACCCAGTACTTC.

This clonotype was recorded at least ten times. The rearrangement uses TRBV6-1 and TRBJ2-7; TRBD2 matches at 9 bases. V lost 4 bases, J lost 0 bases, and 4 bases stayed unmatched. CDR3 length: 15 amino acids. Germline values: CDR1 MNHNS, CDR2 SASEGT. The chain's CDR3 is CASSAPGLASYEQYF. The CDR3 DNA reads as TGTGCCAGCAGTGCACCGGGACTAGCCTCCTACGAGCAGTACTTC.

The chain couples TRBV18 to TRBJ1-6; D is unclear. The CDR3 has 13 residues. CDR1 is KGHSH, CDR2 LQKENI, per germline. The V end was cut by 2 bases, the J end by 8 bases, with 7 bases between. The CDR3 region has the DNA TGTGCCAGCTCACCATCTCTAGATTCACCCCTCCACTTT. As protein: CASSPSLDSPLHF.

In this sample, this clonotype turned up many times. This chain joins TRBV7-2 and TRBJ1-2; D unresolved. CDR3 length: 12 amino acids. Germline V gene lookup returns CDR1 SGHTA and CDR2 FQGNSA. The V gene lost 8 bases and the J gene lost 13 bases, with 20 bases spanning the gap. CDR3 sequence (DNA): TGTGCCAGCCGGGTGATCCCCGGGTATATCACCTTC. Protein: CASRVIPGYITF.

This clonotype was counted many times. This chain links TRBV27 with TRBJ2-7; tentatively, D is TRBD1 (6 bases). The CDR3 totals 16 residues. Between the trimmed V and J ends, which lost 5 bases and 3 bases, there was a span of 20 bases. Germline CDR1 is MNHEY and CDR2 is SMNVEV (reference sequence). CDR3 in amino acids: CASSPRDTIPLYEQYF. CDR3 bases: TGTGCCAGCAGTCCCCGGGACACCATTCCCCTCTACGAGCAGTACTTC.

This clonotype was recorded many times. The chain carries TRBV20-1 and TRBJ1-5, with a weak D call TRBD1 (5 bases). V shed 6 bases and J shed 4 bases, with 22 bases lying between them. The CDR3 is 16 amino acids. CDR1 is DFQATT, CDR2 SNEGSKA, per germline (reference sequence). This CDR3 reads CSAPGPVRGVNQPQHF. The CDR3 region has the DNA TGCAGTGCCCCCGGCCCGGTTCGGGGGGTTAATCAGCCCCAGCATTTT.

The gene calls are TRBV7-3 and TRBJ1-1; 9 bases are a match to TRBD1. V was clipped by 5 bases and J by 11 bases; unmatched bases: 9. The CDR3 totals 13 residues. The germline V gene has CDR1 SGHTA and CDR2 FQGTGA. The CDR3 sequence is CASSPLGQGTAFF. CDR3 bases: TGTGCCAGCAGCCCACTGGGACAGGGAACGGCTTTCTTT. Together with reference TRBV7-3 and TRBJ1-1, the CDR3 gives the full variable domain: GAGVSQTPSNKVTEKGKYVELRCDPISGHTALYWYRQSLGQGPEFLIYFQGTGAADDSGLPNDRFFAVRPEGSVSTLKIQRTERGDSAVYLCASSPLGQGTAFFGQGTRLTVV.

In this sample, this clonotype turned up many times. The genes are TRBV6-2 or TRBV6-3 and TRBJ2-7, with 7 bases matching TRBD2. Trimming at V came to 6 bases and at J to 0 bases, leaving 17 bases not matched to a gene. The CDR3 sequence is 18 residues long. Germline assignment: CDR1 MNHEY and CDR2 SVGEGT. The CDR3 spells CASSPSRTLAVSSYEQYF. The DNA of the CDR3 is TGTGCCAGCAGCCCCTCACGGACCCTAGCGGTGAGCTCCTACGAGCAGTACTTC.

This clonotype came up many times. The chain combines TRBV12-3 or TRBV12-4 with TRBJ1-5; 8 bases are a match to TRBD1. V was clipped by 5 bases and J by 4 bases; unmatched bases: 7. The CDR3 loop spans 15 amino acids. CDR3 amino acids: CASSQSGQENQPQHF. The CDR3 coding sequence is TGTGCCAGCAGTCAATCGGGACAGGAAAATCAGCCCCAGCATTTT.

The CDR3 here is CASSGTGVEETQYF. In nucleotides, the CDR3 is TGCGCCAGCAGCGGGACAGGGGTGGAAGAGACCCAGTACTTC. J is TRBJ2-5 and V is TRBV5-1, with 10 bases aligning to TRBD1. Germline V gene sequence: CDR1 SGHRS, CDR2 YFSETQ. CDR3 length: 14 amino acids. J was trimmed by 3 bases and V by 4 bases; bases with no gene match: 3.

Remarks on this clonotype: A much larger clone is a single base away; this may be a read error. CDR3 region: CSVAKAVNTEAFF. For the CDR3, the DNA is TGCAGCGTTGCCAAAGCGGTGAACACTGAAGCTTTCTTT. The chain carries TRBV29-1 and TRBJ1-1; no firm D call. The CDR3 length is 13 residues. V lost 4 bases and J 0 bases, leaving 9 bases between the germline ends. The germline V gene encodes CDR1 SQVTM and CDR2 ANQGSEA.

This clonotype came up many times. The chain links TRBV4-3 to TRBJ2-5; TRBD2 agrees at 7 bases. This CDR3 region has 17 residues. The J segment lost 0 bases and the V segment lost 0 bases, leaving 7 bases of the junction unmatched. Germline V CDR1 and CDR2: LGHNA, YSLEER. The CDR3 DNA reads as TGCGCCAGCAGCCAAGACCGGGCTAGCGGAAACCAAGAGACCCAGTACTTC. Its translation is CASSQDRASGNQETQYF.

The table lists this clonotype with many counts. The chain combines TRBV27 with TRBJ1-1; TRBD1 is a possible D gene (5 bases). The CDR3 spans 14 residues. The germline CDR1 and CDR2 sequences are MNHEY and SMNVEV (reference sequence). Trimming took 5 bases from V and 4 from J, leaving 14 bases between them. The CDR3 sequence: CASSRMKGTTEAFF. The CDR3 nucleotides are TGTGCCAGCAGTCGTATGAAGGGGACCACTGAAGCTTTCTTT.

The rearrangement joins TRBV12-3 or TRBV12-4 to TRBJ1-1; a weak D match, TRBD1 (5 bases). The length of the CDR3 is 14 residues. V lost 5 bases and J lost 11, with 21 bases in between. The DNA of the CDR3 is TGTGCCAGCAGTCCATCCTTTGACCGGGGGGGTGCTTTCTTT. It specifies CASSPSFDRGGAFF.

This clonotype has at least ten counts. CDR3 DNA: TGTGCCAGCAGTGAAGTGACTAGCGGGTCCTACGAGCAGTACTTC. Translating gives CASSEVTSGSYEQYF. V and J are TRBV6-1 and TRBJ2-7; 10 bases are a match to TRBD2. The CDR3 is made up of 15 amino acids. Germline lookup yields CDR1 MNHNS and CDR2 SASEGT. The V and J ends lost 1 base and 1 base, in that order; junction bases with no gene match: 1.

The V and J genes are TRBV6-2 or TRBV6-3 and TRBJ1-2, with D unclear. The CDR3 contains 14 residues. The V end was cut by 8 bases, the J end by 6 bases, with 19 bases between. Germline V lookup: CDR1 MNHEY, CDR2 SVGEGT. The CDR3 here is CASSEPGSLDGYTF. The CDR3 coding sequence is TGTGCCAGCTCGGAACCGGGATCACTAGATGGCTACACCTTC.

CDR3 bases: TGTGCCAGCAGTGAATGGACTTCTAACTATGGCTACACCTTC. It encodes CASSEWTSNYGYTF. The chain recombines TRBV6-1 with TRBJ1-2, with unresolved D. The V gene's germline CDR1 is MNHNS and CDR2 SASEGT. The CDR3 length is 14 residues. Between the trimmed V and J ends, which lost 2 bases and 0 bases, there was a span of 7 bases.

This clonotype was seen at least ten times. The chain carries TRBV11-2 and TRBJ2-5; tentatively, D is TRBD2 (6 bases). The germline CDR1 and CDR2 sequences are SGHAT and FQNNGV. Trimming stripped 2 bases from V and 3 bases from J, with 13 bases between. The CDR3 is 15 residues long. The chain's CDR3 is CASSLRPSEKETQYF. CDR3 DNA: TGTGCCAGCAGCTTAAGGCCTAGCGAGAAAGAGACCCAGTACTTC.

V is TRBV19 and J is TRBJ2-7, with 10 bases that match TRBD1. The CDR3 is 14 amino acids. CDR1 and CDR2 (germline): LNHDA, SQIVND (reference sequence). The V and J ends lost 7 bases and 6 bases, in that order; junction bases with no gene match: 9. CDR3 DNA: TGTGCCAGTACCCCGGGACAGGGGTTTTTCGAGCAGTACTTC. Its translation: CASTPGQGFFEQYF.